The 11 T cell receptor beta chains below were found in one sample sequenced in a study of blood T cell repertoires in COVID-19. This table comes from immunoSEQ multiplex PCR, and its TCRdb copy is limited to in-frame clones, with some not included. The sample shows some 120,000 clones, over 75% of them seen only once. Sequencing input: peripheral blood. The receptor set was obtained from a man in his 60s with acute or convalescent COVID-19.

The rearrangement uses TRBV28 and TRBJ2-5; TRBD1 might be the D (8 bases). Germline V lookup: CDR1 MDHEN, CDR2 SYDVKM. The V end was cut by 5 bases, the J end by 5 bases, with 18 bases between. The CDR3 is 15 residues long. CDR3 DNA sequence: TGTGCCAGCAGTACCCACAGGGGGAGGGAGGAGACCCAGTACTTC. This gives the protein CASSTHRGREETQYF.

The chain employs TRBV2 and TRBJ1-5; 7 nucleotides line up with TRBD1. The CDR3 has 15 residues. J lost 7 bases, V lost 6 bases, and 12 bases had no gene match. Germline V gene lookup returns CDR1 SNHLY and CDR2 FYNNEI. CDR3 in DNA: TGTGCCAGCAGCCCCGTTAGGGGACAGCAGCAGCCCCAGCATTTT. Translation: CASSPVRGQQQPQHF.

The rearrangement links TRBV7-3 to TRBJ1-1; a possible D gene is TRBD1 (5 bases). CDR3 length: 14 residues. CDR1 SGHTA and CDR2 FQGTGA come from the germline V gene. The ends were cut back, 6 bases at V and 0 bases at J, with 11 bases in the middle. For the CDR3, the DNA is TGTGCCAGCAGTTTTGACAGTTTGAACACTGAAGCTTTCTTT. Protein sequence: CASSFDSLNTEAFF.

The chain employs TRBV5-6 and TRBJ1-3; D unclear. V was clipped by 0 bases and J by 4 bases, with 8 bases between them. Per the germline V gene, CDR1 is SGHDT and CDR2 is YYEEEE. The length of the CDR3 is 14 residues. In DNA form, the CDR3 reads TGTGCCAGCAGCTTGGGCGGGATCGGAAACACCATATATTTT. It codes for CASSLGGIGNTIYF.

The chain is built from TRBV2 and TRBJ2-1, with 11 bases aligning to TRBD2. J was trimmed by 5 bases and V by 1 base; bases with no gene match: 7. Germline CDR1 is SNHLY and CDR2 is FYNNEI. The CDR3 has 17 residues. In DNA form, the CDR3 reads TGTGCCAGCAGTGAAGGACTAGCGGGAACGGGGAACAATGAGCAGTTCTTC. Translating gives CASSEGLAGTGNNEQFF. Using reference TRBV2 and TRBJ2-1 for the parts outside the CDR3, the full variable domain is EPEVTQTPSHQVTQMGQEVILRCVPISNHLYFYWYRQILGQKVEFLVSFYNNEISEKSEIFDDQFSVERPDGSNFTLKIRSTKLEDSAMYFCASSEGLAGTGNNEQFFGPGTRLTVL.

On this clone itself: At one of its ends the junction is not consistent with the germline gene, which may arise from a read error. V and J are TRBV5-4 and TRBJ2-7; TRBD1 matches at 7 bases. Germline V gives CDR1 SGHNT, CDR2 YYREEE (reference sequence). The CDR3 has 13 amino acids. CDR3 sequence (DNA): TGTGCCAGCAGCAAAGGGACAGTAGTCGCGTTTGACTTC. This translates into CASSKGTVVAFDF. Filled out from reference TRBV5-4 and TRBJ2-7, the complete variable domain reads ETGVTQSPTHLIKTRGQQVTLRCSSQSGHNTVSWYQQALGQGPQFIFQYYREEENGRGNFPPRFSGLQFPNYSSELNVNALELDDSALYLCASSKGTVVAFDFGPGTRLTVT.

The chain carries TRBV9 and TRBJ2-2; 13 bases are shared with TRBD2. The junction had 7 bases not matched to a gene; V was cut back by 4 bases and J by 7 bases. This CDR3 has 16 residues. CDR1 SGDLS and CDR2 YYNGEE come from the germline V gene. The CDR3 nucleotides are TGTGCCAGCAGCACCCGACTAGCGGGAGGTGGCGGGGAGCTGTTTTTT. Encoded protein: CASSTRLAGGGGELFF.

The CDR3 DNA reads as TGTGCCAGCAGGGACGATGTCCGCAGGGGGGCGCGGGAAAAACTGTTTTTT. This encodes CASRDDVRRGAREKLFF. This chain connects TRBV7-8 to TRBJ1-4; TRBD1 matches at 7 bases. The V and J ends lost 6 bases and 8 bases, in that order; junction bases with no gene match: 18. The CDR3 extends over 17 amino acids. Germline lookup yields CDR1 SGHVS and CDR2 FQNEAQ.

The J gene is TRBJ1-1, the V gene TRBV6-1, with no clear D. The CDR3 runs to 14 residues. Trimming pared 2 bases from V and 6 bases from J, leaving 13 bases between. Germline V gene sequence: CDR1 MNHNS, CDR2 SASEGT. This CDR3 reads CASSEQFGEAEAFF. Here the CDR3 DNA reads TGTGCCAGCAGTGAACAGTTCGGGGAGGCTGAAGCTTTCTTT.

The chain is built from TRBV7-8 and TRBJ2-1, with a possible D match to TRBD1 (6 bases). This CDR3 comprises 12 residues. The V gene's germline CDR1 is SGHVS and CDR2 FQNEAQ. With 5 bases removed from V and 9 bases from J, the gap between germline ends came to 11 bases. CDR3 bases: TGTGCCAGCAGCCGAGACAGGCTTGAGCAGTTCTTC. Its translation is CASSRDRLEQFF.

The rearrangement uses TRBV5-1 and TRBJ2-2; 9 bases are a match to TRBD2. Germline CDR1 and CDR2: SGHRS and YFSETQ. The CDR3 consists of 16 residues. After removal of 3 bases from V and 4 bases from J, the junction contained 7 bases not matched to a gene. The CDR3 loop is CASSWGVAGATGELFF. In nucleotides, the CDR3 is TGCGCCAGCAGCTGGGGGGTAGCGGGAGCCACCGGGGAGCTGTTTTTT.